Sequencing of this T cell receptor beta chain was carried out in a study of cytomegalovirus exposure and HLA in healthy donors. PCR was performed using 60 Vbeta and 13 Jbeta primers. The protocol was immunoSEQ multiplex PCR, while the TCRdb copy is restricted to in-frame clones and leaves out a portion. The sample yields approximately 120,000 clones, 74% seen once. Germline lookup yields CDR1 MNHNS and CDR2 SASEGT. The length of the CDR3 is 15 residues. The V and J ends lost 5 bases and 0 bases respectively, with 13 bases between them. Study observations and caveats: Segments of the TCR beta V type were, in most cases, productive about 87% or about 30% of the time in an earlier analysis.

Details on this clone: Its specificity is not known.

The sequenced sample was PBMCs. This rearrangement joins TRBV6-1 to TRBJ1-1; D is ambiguous. The clonotype was recovered from a woman between 45 and 60 years old in good health and CMV-seropositive. The CDR3 protein is CASSNPALLNTEAFF. Written as DNA, the CDR3 is TGTGCCAGCAGTAACCCAGCGTTATTGAACACTGAAGCTTTCTTT.